The clone carrying this TCR beta chain was seen once. Its antigen remains unknown. This sample stems from a study of CD8 T cell repertoires and HIV-1 epitope variants. The CDR3 loop spans 17 amino acids. Germline CDR1 is SEHNR and CDR2 is FQNEAQ (reference sequence). The ends were cut back, 1 base at V and 0 bases at J, with 13 bases in the middle. Data came from immunoSEQ multiplex PCR; TCRdb stores just in-frame clones and leaves some out. The table lists some 6,200 clones, 65% to 70% of them singletons. The sequenced material came from cultured CD8+ T cells derived from PBMCs. The chain joins TRBV7-9 to TRBJ1-3; D might be TRBD1 (5 bases). This TCR was sampled from a male donor with HIV. CDR3 nucleotides: TGTGCCAGCAGCTTAGGGTCCGGGGGTCCCTCTGGAAACACCATATATTTT. Its protein product is CASSLGSGGPSGNTIYF.